These 3 T cell receptor beta chains share one sample of origin, sequenced in a study of blood T cell repertoires in COVID-19. Profiled with immunoSEQ multiplex PCR; TCRdb holds only in-frame clones, not every one. The table has approximately 380,000 clones, just over 90% seen once. The sample consisted of PBMCs or T cells enriched from blood (not recorded which). The receptors originated from a woman in her thirties or forties who had been exposed to COVID-19.

The chain uses TRBV7-9 and TRBJ1-1; D is uncertain. Germline-derived CDR1 and CDR2 are SEHNR and FQNEAQ (reference sequence). The length of the CDR3 is 15 residues. With 1 base removed from V and 3 bases from J, the gap between germline ends came to 12 bases. CDR3 in amino acids: CASSLVSGRDTEAFF. CDR3 sequence (DNA): TGTGCCAGCAGCTTAGTGTCTGGGAGGGACACTGAAGCTTTCTTT.

The J gene is TRBJ2-1, the V gene TRBV2, with 8 positions matching TRBD1. J gave up 5 bases and V 3 bases, and 9 bases lay outside the gene matches. There are 16 residues in the CDR3. Germline V gene data show CDR1 as SNHLY and CDR2 as FYNNEI. The CDR3 DNA follows: TGTGCCAGCAGTGACCGACAGGGGCGAATCAACAATGAGCAGTTCTTC. The encoded protein is CASSDRQGRINNEQFF. Full variable domain (remainder filled in from reference TRBV2 and TRBJ2-1): EPEVTQTPSHQVTQMGQEVILRCVPISNHLYFYWYRQILGQKVEFLVSFYNNEISEKSEIFDDQFSVERPDGSNFTLKIRSTKLEDSAMYFCASSDRQGRINNEQFFGPGTRLTVL.

This chain uses TRBV28 with TRBJ2-1, with 8 bases that match TRBD2. J lost 5 bases, V lost 7 bases, and 4 bases had no gene match. This CDR3 spans 13 amino acids. The germline CDR1 and CDR2 sequences are MDHEN and SYDVKM. In DNA, the CDR3 is TGTGCCAGCACCATAGCGGGGAACAATGAGCAGTTCTTC. Amino acids: CASTIAGNNEQFF.